This T cell receptor beta chain originates from a study of PD-1 blockade in classical Hodgkin lymphoma. Time point here: cycle 4 day 1 (C4D1), after 5 to 7 weeks of nivolumab. Relapse after autologous stem cell transplantation occurred in every patient, and brentuximab vedotin exposure varied. Clones were read by immunoSEQ multiplex PCR, and TCRdb kept only the in-frame ones, dropping some. This sample carries fewer than 55,000 clones, roughly 78% of them seen once, and the ten largest clones take roughly 35%. This CDR3 is built from 16 residues. The trim removed 1 base at V and 4 bases at J, leaving 2 bases unmatched. The germline V gene has CDR1 GTSNPN and CDR2 SVGIG (reference sequence).

The chain links TRBV30 to TRBJ1-6; 12 bases match TRBD1. This TCR came from a human donor with classical Hodgkin lymphoma. The material sequenced was peripheral blood mononuclear cells (PBMCs), taken before the fourth cycle of nivolumab. The CDR3 nucleotides are TGTGCCTGGAGTGCGGGACAGGGGGCTTATAATTCACCCCTCCACTTT. This codes for CAWSAGQGAYNSPLHF.